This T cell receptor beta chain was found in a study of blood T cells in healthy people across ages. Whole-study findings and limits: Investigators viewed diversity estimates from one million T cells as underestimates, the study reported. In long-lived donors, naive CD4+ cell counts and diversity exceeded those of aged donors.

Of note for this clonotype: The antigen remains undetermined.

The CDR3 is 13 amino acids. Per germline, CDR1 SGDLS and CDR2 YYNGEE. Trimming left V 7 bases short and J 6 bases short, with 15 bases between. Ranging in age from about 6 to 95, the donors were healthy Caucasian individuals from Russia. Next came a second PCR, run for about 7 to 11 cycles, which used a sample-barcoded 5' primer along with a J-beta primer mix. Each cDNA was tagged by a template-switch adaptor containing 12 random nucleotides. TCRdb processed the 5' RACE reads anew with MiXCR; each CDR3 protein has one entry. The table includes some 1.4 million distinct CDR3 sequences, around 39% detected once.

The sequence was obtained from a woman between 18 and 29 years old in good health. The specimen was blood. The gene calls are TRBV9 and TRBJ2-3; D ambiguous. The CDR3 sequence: CASGNLSWDTQYF. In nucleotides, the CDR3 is TGTGCCAGCGGAAACCTCTCATGGGATACGCAGTATTTT.